This TCR beta chain was profiled in a study of read filtering for tumor transcriptome and immune sequencing. Molecular barcoded adaptors covering alpha/delta and beta/gamma chains were used on about 390 ng RNA. TCRdb re-analysed the reads in MiXCR, keeping a single row per CDR3 protein. The sample includes under 30,000 distinct CDR3 sequences, approximately 22% of them seen just once. From germline, CDR1 is SEHNR and CDR2 FQNEAQ (reference sequence). This CDR3 contains 15 residues. Trimming removed 5 bases from V and 7 bases from J, with 20 bases in between. At the time of active disease, bone marrow was collected from every patient. This clonotype was seen a few times.

V usage is TRBV7-9 and J usage is TRBJ1-2; D gene unclear. Sequenced sample: a population of CD138-negative cells sorted from bone marrow. The clonotype was recovered from a donor at least 40 years old with multiple myeloma. CDR3 loop: CASSEMDGLRAGYTF. The DNA of the CDR3 is TGTGCCAGCAGCGAGATGGATGGTCTCCGAGCTGGCTACACCTTC.